One T cell receptor beta chain is described in this entry. This specimen belongs to a study of blood T cell repertoires in COVID-19. Per the study methods: Estimation of nucleated cell counts relied on the amplification of reference gene primers. Clones were read by immunoSEQ multiplex PCR, and TCRdb kept only the in-frame ones, dropping some. V and J calls and clone size are copied from that table; D and trimming were computed from the DNA. The sample records roughly 380,000 clones, roughly 85% being singletons. Sequences were obtained from peripheral blood. The sequence derives from a woman under 30 with acute or convalescent COVID-19.

The CDR3 coding sequence is TGTGCCAGCAGCCAAGATCCCAGGGGAAACACCATATATTTT. This codes for CASSQDPRGNTIYF. This rearrangement joins TRBV3-1 (or the pseudogene TRBV3-2) to TRBJ1-3, with D hard to call. The V gene's germline CDR1 is LGHDT and CDR2 YNNKEL (reference sequence). V lost 0 bases, J lost 4 bases, and 7 bases lay in between. This CDR3 region has 14 residues.